This T cell receptor (beta chain) appears in the sequencing data of a study of cytomegalovirus exposure and HLA in healthy donors. Study observations and caveats: Most TCR sequences were uncommon, yet certain public TCRs appeared in many donors. Solely CMV serostatus was available to characterize immune exposure.

The PCR ran on 60 Vbeta and 13 Jbeta primers. Some clones are missing from TCRdb's copy, which holds only in-frame ones; the method was immunoSEQ multiplex PCR. Counted here are roughly 220,000 clones, approximately 80% occurring once; the ten biggest clones make up 2.9%. As to this clone: Its target is unknown.

Germline assignment: CDR1 SGHKS and CDR2 YYEKEE (reference sequence). With V trimmed by 0 bases and J by 5 bases, 11 bases remained unmatched. The CDR3 extends over 17 amino acids. The source is a man aged 25-45 years in good health and CMV-seronegative. This sequence joins TRBV5-5 and TRBJ1-2, with TRBD1 matching over 9 bases. Sequenced sample: PBMCs. Here the CDR3 DNA reads TGTGCCAGCAGCTTGGAGGGGACAGGGAGGTTGGGGTATGGCTACACCTTC. Its protein is CASSLEGTGRLGYGYTF. The full variable domain, completed using reference TRBV5-5 and TRBJ1-2, is DAGVTQSPTHLIKTRGQQVTLRCSPISGHKSVSWYQQVLGQGPQFIFQYYEKEERGRGNFPDRFSARQFPNYSSELNVNALLLGDSALYLCASSLEGTGRLGYGYTFGSGTRLTVV.